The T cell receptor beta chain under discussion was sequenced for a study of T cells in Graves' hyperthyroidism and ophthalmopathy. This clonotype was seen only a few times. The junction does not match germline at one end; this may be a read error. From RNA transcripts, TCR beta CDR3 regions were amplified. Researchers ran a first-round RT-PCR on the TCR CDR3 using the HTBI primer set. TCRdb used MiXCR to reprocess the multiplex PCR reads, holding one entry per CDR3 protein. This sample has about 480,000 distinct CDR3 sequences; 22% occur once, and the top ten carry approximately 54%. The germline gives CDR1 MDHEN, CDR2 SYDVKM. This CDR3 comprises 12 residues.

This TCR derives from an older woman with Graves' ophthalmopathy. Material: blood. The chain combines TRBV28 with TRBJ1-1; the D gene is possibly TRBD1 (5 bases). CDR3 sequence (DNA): TGTGCCAGCAACCCGGGGCAGACTGGAGCTTTCTTT. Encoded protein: CASNPGQTGAFF. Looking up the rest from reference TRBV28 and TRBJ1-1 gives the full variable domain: DVKVTQSSRYLVKRTGEKVFLECVQDMDHENMFWYRQDPGLGLRLIYFSYDVKMKEKGDIPEGYSVSREKKERFSLILESASTNQTSMYLCASNPGQTGAFFGQGTRLTVV.